This T cell receptor (beta chain) was documented in a study of cytomegalovirus exposure and HLA in healthy donors. A multiplex PCR was run with 60 Vbeta primers and 13 Jbeta primers. Profiled with immunoSEQ multiplex PCR; TCRdb holds only in-frame clones, not every one. The profile shows about 110,000 clones, more than 60% of them singletons. This cohort consisted of healthy bone marrow donors. The CDR3 consists of 14 residues. Germline CDR1 and CDR2: SGHRS and YFSETQ. After removal of 5 bases from V and 0 bases from J, the junction contained 3 bases not matched to a gene. The specimen sequenced was PBMCs. The chain combines TRBV5-1 with TRBJ1-2; 8 bases align to TRBD1. The sequence came from a young man in good health and CMV-seropositive. The DNA for the CDR3 is TGCGCCAGCAGGAGACAGGGGCCTAACTATGGCTACACCTTC. It translates to CASRRQGPNYGYTF.